This T cell receptor (beta chain) derives from a study of control samples from healthy donors and cancer patients. TCRdb's copy holds only in-frame clones and misses some; the assay was immunoSEQ multiplex PCR. The profile shows around 90,000 clones, over 80% of them singletons. Germline CDR1 and CDR2: KGHSH and LQKENI. This CDR3 has 13 amino acids. V shed 4 bases and J 6 bases; nucleotides not matched to a gene: 5. The chain carries TRBV18 and TRBJ1-1; 7 positions match TRBD1. The source material was blood. The TCR originated in a man under 40 in good health. CDR3 DNA sequence: TGTGCCAGCTCACAACGACAGGGCGCTGAAGCTTTCTTT. It encodes CASSQRQGAEAFF.